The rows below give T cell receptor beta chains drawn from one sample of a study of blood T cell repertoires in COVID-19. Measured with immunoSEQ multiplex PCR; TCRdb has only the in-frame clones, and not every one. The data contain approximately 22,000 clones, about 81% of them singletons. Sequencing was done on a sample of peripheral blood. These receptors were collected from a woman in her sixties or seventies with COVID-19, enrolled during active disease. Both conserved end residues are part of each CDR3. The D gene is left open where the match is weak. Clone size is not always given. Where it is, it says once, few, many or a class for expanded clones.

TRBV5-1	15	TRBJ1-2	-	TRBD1	TGCGCCAGCAGCTTGGTCGGACAGGCCCTCTATGGCTACACCTTC	CASSLVGQALYGYTF
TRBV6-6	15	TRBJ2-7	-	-	TGTGCCAGCAGTTACTCGATGGCGGGATCCTACGAGCAGTACTTC	CASSYSMAGSYEQYF
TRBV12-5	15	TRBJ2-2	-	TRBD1	TGTGCTAGTGGTTTGGAAGCAGGGGGCCACGGGGAGCTGTTTTTT	CASGLEAGGHGELFF
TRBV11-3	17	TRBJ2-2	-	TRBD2	TGTGCCAGCAGCGATAGGACTAGCGGGAGGGCCAACGGGGAGCTGTTTTTT	CASSDRTSGRANGELFF
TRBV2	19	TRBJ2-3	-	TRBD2	TGTGCCAGCAGTGATCCGGGACTAGCGGGAGGAACTAGCACAGATACGCAGTATTTT	CASSDPGLAGGTSTDTQYF
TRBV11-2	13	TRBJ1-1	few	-	TGTGCCAGCAGCTTCCGTATGAACACTGAAGCTTTCTTT	CASSFRMNTEAFF
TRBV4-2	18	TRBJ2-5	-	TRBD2	TGTGCCAGCAGCCAATTACTAGCGGGAGGAGGGTTGGAAGAGACCCAGTACTTC	CASSQLLAGGGLEETQYF
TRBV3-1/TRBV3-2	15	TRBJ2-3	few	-	TGTGCCAGCAGGCGCCATCTGGAGAGCACAGATACGCAGTATTTT	CASRRHLESTDTQYF
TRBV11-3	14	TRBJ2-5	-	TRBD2	TGTGCCAGCAGCGAGGGACTAGCGGGACCTGGGGGGTACTTC	CASSEGLAGPGGYF
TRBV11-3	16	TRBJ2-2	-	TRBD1	TGTGCCAGCAGCTTAGATACAGGGGGCAACACCGGGGAGCTGTTTTTT	CASSLDTGGNTGELFF
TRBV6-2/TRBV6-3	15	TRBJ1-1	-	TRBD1	TGTGCCAGCAGCCTCGCCCTGACAGGGAAGACTGAAGCTTTCTTT	CASSLALTGKTEAFF
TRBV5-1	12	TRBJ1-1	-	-	TGCGCCAGCAGCGGAGGACGCACTGAAGCTTTCTTT	CASSGGRTEAFF
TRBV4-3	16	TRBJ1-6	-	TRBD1	TGCGCCAGCAGCCGAACCGGGACAGGCAATAATTCACCCCTCCACTTT	CASSRTGTGNNSPLHF
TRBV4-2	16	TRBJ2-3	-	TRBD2	TGTGCCAGCAGCCAAGATAGTCGCCTAGCGGGAGATACGCAGTATTTT	CASSQDSRLAGDTQYF
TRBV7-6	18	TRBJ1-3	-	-	TGTGCCAGCAGCTTAAACCCACAGGGTTGGGGCTCTGGAAACACCATATATTTT	CASSLNPQGWGSGNTIYF
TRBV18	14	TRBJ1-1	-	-	TGTGCCAGCTCACCGGGGCAGGGGAACACTGAAGCTTTCTTT	CASSPGQGNTEAFF
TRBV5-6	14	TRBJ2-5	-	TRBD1	TGTGCCAGCAGCGGACCGACAGGGCCAGAGACCCAGTACTTC	CASSGPTGPETQYF
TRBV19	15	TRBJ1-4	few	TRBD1	TGTGCCAGTAGTATGGACCGGGACAGCAATGAAAAACTGTTTTTT	CASSMDRDSNEKLFF
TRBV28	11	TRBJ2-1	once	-	TGTGCCAGCAGTCCATACAATGAGCAGTTCTTC	CASSPYNEQFF
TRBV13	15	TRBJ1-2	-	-	TGTGCCAGCAGCTTAGTTACAGAAGCTAACTATGGCTACACCTTC	CASSLVTEANYGYTF
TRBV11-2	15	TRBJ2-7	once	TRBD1	TGTGCCAGCAGCCACTTTAAAGGGGGCGCCTACGAGCAGTACTTC	CASSHFKGGAYEQYF
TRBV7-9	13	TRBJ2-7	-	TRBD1	TGTGCCAGCAGCTTAGGACAGGGGCGGGAGCAGTACTTC	CASSLGQGREQYF
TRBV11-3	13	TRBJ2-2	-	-	TGTGCCAGCAGCCCAAGCCCCGCCGGGGAGCTGTTTTTT	CASSPSPAGELFF
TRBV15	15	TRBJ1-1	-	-	TGTGCCACCAGCAGAGATCTTAGAGAGAACACTGAAGCTTTCTTT	CATSRDLRENTEAFF
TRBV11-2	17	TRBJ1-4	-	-	TGTGCCAGCAGCTTAGGAGAGAGGCCGGGGGGATATGAAAAACTGTTTTTT	CASSLGERPGGYEKLFF
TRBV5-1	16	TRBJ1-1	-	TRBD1	TGCGCCAGCAGCTTTACTGGGGCAGGGGGAAACACTGAAGCTTTCTTT	CASSFTGAGGNTEAFF
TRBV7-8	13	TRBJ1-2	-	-	TGTGCCAGCAGCTCCGGGTCCTTCTATGGCTACACCTTC	CASSSGSFYGYTF
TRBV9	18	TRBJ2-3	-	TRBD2	TGTGCCAGCAGCCCGGGGACTAGCGGATTATCTAGCACAGATACGCAGTATTTT	CASSPGTSGLSSTDTQYF
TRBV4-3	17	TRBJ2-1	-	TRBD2	TGCGCCAGCAGCCAAGATCCCGGAGCGGGGCCCTACAATGAGCAGTTCTTC	CASSQDPGAGPYNEQFF
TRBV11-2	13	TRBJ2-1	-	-	TGTGCCAGCAGCTCTACAGAGTACAATGAGCAGTTCTTC	CASSSTEYNEQFF
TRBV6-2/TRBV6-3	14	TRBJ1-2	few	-	TGTGCCAGCAGTCCAGGGACTAGAGTCTATGGCTACACCTTC	CASSPGTRVYGYTF
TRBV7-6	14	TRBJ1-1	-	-	TGTGCCAGCAGCTTAGGGCAGCGCCACACTGAAGCTTTCTTT	CASSLGQRHTEAFF
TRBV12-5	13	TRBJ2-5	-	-	TGTGCTAGTGGTTTGGGTAGCGGAGAGACCCAGTACTTC	CASGLGSGETQYF
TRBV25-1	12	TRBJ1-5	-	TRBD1	TGTGCCAGCAGCAGGGGGAATCAGCCCCAGCATTTT	CASSRGNQPQHF
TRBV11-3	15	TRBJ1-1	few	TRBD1	TGTGCCAGCAGCCAACTAACAGGGGGCATTGAGGGAGCTTTCTTT	CASSQLTGGIEGAFF
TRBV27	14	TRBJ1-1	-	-	TGTGCCAGCACCAGGGAGCGGGGACTGGGTGAAGCTTTCTTT	CASTRERGLGEAFF
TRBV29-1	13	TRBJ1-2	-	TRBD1	TGCAGCGCCGATAACGACAGGGGCTATGGCTACACCTTC	CSADNDRGYGYTF
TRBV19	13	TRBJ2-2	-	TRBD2	TGTGCCAGTAGTCCGAGCGGGGACGGGGAGCTGTTTTTT	CASSPSGDGELFF
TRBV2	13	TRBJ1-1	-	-	TGTGCCAGCAGTGAAGCCGGGCGGGCCGGAGCTTTCTTT	CASSEAGRAGAFF
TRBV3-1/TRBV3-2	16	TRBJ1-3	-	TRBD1	TGTGCCAGCAGCCCGACAGGGGCGCACTCTGGAAACACCATATATTTT	CASSPTGAHSGNTIYF
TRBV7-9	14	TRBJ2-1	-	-	TGTGCCAGCAGCTTATTGGCGGGTTTGAATGAGCAGTTCTTC	CASSLLAGLNEQFF
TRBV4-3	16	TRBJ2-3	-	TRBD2	TGCGCCAGCAGCCTCTGGACTAGCGGGGCGGCAGATACGCAGTATTTT	CASSLWTSGAADTQYF
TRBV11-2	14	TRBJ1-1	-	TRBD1	TGTGCCAGCAGCCGACAGGGGCAGAACACTGAAGCTTTCTTT	CASSRQGQNTEAFF
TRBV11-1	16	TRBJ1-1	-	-	TGTGCCAGCAGCTTAGAGGGAGGCAGGATGAACACTGAAGCTTTCTTT	CASSLEGGRMNTEAFF
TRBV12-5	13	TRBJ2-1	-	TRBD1	TGTGCTAGTGGTTCTCAGGGGGCGGGTGAGCAGTTCTTC	CASGSQGAGEQFF
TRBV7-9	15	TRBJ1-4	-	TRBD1	TGTGCCAGCAGCTCCAGGGGACAGGGGCGTGAAAAACTGTTTTTT	CASSSRGQGREKLFF
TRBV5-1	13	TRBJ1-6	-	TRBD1	TGCGCCAGCGGGACAGGGGTTGATTCACCCCTCCACTTT	CASGTGVDSPLHF
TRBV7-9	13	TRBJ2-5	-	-	TGTGCCAGCAGCTTAGAAGGTCCCGGGGCCCAGTACTTC	CASSLEGPGAQYF
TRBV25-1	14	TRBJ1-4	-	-	TGTGCCAGCGGATCATTCACAGTGGATGAAAAACTGTTTTTT	CASGSFTVDEKLFF
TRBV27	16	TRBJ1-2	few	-	TGTGCCAGCAGTCTGCAGGACCCCGGGCGGGGCTATGGCTACACCTTC	CASSLQDPGRGYGYTF